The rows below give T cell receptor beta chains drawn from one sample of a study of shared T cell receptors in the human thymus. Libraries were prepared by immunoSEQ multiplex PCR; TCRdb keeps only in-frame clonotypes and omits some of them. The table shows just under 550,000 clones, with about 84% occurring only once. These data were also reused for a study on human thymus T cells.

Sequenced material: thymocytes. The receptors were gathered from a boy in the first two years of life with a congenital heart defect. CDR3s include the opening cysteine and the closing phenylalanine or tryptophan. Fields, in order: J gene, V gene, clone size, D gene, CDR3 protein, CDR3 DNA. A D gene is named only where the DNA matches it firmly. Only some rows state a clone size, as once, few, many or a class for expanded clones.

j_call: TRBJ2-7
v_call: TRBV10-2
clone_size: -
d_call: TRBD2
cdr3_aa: CATGGERNSYEQYF
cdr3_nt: TGCGCCACCGGGGGGGAGAGGAACTCCTACGAGCAGTACTTC

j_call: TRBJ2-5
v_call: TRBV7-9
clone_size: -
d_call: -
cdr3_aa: CASSFSQRFQETQYF
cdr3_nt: TGTGCCAGCAGCTTCTCCCAGCGGTTTCAAGAGACCCAGTACTTC

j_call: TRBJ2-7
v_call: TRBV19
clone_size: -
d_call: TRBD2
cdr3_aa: CASSPGLAGPSYEQYF
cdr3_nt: TGTGCCAGTAGTCCCGGACTAGCGGGACCTTCCTACGAGCAGTACTTC

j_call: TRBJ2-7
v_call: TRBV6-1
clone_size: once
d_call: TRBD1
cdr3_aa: CASSDGETGDEQYF
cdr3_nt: TGTGCCAGCAGTGACGGGGAGACAGGGGACGAGCAGTACTTC

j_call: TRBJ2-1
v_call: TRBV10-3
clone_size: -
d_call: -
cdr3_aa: CAISEAASAGEGEQFF
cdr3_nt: TGTGCCATCAGTGAGGCTGCTAGCGCAGGGGAGGGTGAGCAGTTCTTC

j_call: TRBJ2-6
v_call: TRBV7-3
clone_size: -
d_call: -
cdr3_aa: CASSLPESSGANVLTF
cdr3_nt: TGTGCCAGCAGCTTACCCGAGAGCTCTGGGGCCAACGTCCTGACTTTC

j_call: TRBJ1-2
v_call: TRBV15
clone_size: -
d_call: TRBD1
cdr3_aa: CATSRGGQRVPGHHANYGYTF
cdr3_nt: TGTGCCACCAGCAGAGGGGGACAGAGGGTACCGGGTCATCACGCTAACTATGGCTACACCTTC

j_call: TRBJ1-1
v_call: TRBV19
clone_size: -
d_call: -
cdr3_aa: CASKNDRRVTEAFF
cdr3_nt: TGTGCCAGTAAAAATGATCGGAGGGTGACTGAAGCTTTCTTT

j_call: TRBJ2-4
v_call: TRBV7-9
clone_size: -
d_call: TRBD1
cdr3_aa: CASSPRTGWMEGIQYF
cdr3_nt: TGTGCCAGCAGCCCCCGGACAGGGTGGATGGAGGGCATTCAGTACTTC

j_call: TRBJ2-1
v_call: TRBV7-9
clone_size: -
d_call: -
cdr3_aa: CASTPGVASYNEQFF
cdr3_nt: TGTGCCAGCACCCCGGGGGTAGCTTCCTACAATGAGCAGTTCTTC

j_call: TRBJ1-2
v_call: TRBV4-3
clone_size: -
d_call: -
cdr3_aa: CASSQSNSDYGYTF
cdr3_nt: TGCGCCAGCAGCCAGAGTAATTCCGACTATGGCTACACCTTC

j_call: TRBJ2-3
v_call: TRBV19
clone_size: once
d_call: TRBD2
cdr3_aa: CASSLPGTSGRSAADTQYF
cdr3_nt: TGTGCCAGTAGTCTCCCCGGGACTAGCGGGAGATCCGCCGCAGATACGCAGTATTTT

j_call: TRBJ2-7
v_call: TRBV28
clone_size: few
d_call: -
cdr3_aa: CASSNYEQYF
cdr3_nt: TGTGCCAGCAGCAACTACGAGCAGTACTTC

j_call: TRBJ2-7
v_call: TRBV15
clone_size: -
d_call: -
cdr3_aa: CATSRDMGGEQYF
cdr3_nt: TGTGCCACCAGCAGAGATATGGGGGGCGAGCAGTACTTC

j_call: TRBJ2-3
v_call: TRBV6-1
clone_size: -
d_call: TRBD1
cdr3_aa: CASRRPGQGTDTQYF
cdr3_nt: TGTGCCAGCAGGAGGCCGGGACAGGGGACAGATACGCAGTATTTT

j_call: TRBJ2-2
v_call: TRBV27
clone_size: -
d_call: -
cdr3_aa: CASRDEVSTGELFF
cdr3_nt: TGTGCCAGCAGGGATGAGGTTAGCACCGGGGAGCTGTTTTTT

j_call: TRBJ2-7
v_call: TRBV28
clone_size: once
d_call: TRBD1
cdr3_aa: CASSTPTGGSEQYF
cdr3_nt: TGTGCCAGCTCAACGCCCACAGGGGGTTCCGAGCAGTACTTC

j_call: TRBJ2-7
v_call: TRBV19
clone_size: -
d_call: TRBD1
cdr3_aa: CASSPGTASYEQYF
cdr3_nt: TGTGCCAGTAGCCCCGGGACAGCCTCCTACGAGCAGTACTTC

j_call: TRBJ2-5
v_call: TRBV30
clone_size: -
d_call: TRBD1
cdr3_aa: CAWSPGRDRGLETQYF
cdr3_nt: TGTGCCTGGAGTCCGGGGCGGGACAGGGGTTTGGAGACCCAGTACTTC

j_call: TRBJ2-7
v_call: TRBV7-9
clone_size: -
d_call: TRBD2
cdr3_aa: CASSLRTSGRVTYEQYF
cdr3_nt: TGTGCCAGCAGCTTACGGACTAGCGGGAGGGTAACCTACGAGCAGTACTTC

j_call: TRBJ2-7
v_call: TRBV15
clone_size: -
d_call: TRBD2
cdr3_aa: CATSRDGPPSGRTASSYEQYF
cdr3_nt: TGTGCCACCAGCAGAGACGGCCCCCCTAGCGGGAGAACGGCGAGCTCCTACGAGCAGTACTTC

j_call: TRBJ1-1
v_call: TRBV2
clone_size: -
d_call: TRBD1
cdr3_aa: CASSRDRRYTEAFF
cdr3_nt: TGTGCCAGCAGCCGGGACAGGAGGTACACTGAAGCTTTCTTT

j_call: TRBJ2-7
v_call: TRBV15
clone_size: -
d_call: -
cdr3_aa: CATGSGGPTSYEQYF
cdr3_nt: TGTGCCACCGGGTCCGGCGGGCCTACCTCCTACGAGCAGTACTTC

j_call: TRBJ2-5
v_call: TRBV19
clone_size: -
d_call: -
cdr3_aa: CASTPGLSQETQYF
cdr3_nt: TGTGCCAGTACCCCAGGACTCTCCCAAGAGACCCAGTACTTC

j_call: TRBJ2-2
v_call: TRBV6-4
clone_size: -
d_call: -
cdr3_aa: CASSDSDGSTGELFF
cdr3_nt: TGTGCCAGCAGTGACTCTGACGGGAGCACCGGGGAGCTGTTTTTT

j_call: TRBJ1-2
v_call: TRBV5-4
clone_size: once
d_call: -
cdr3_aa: CASSLGPTGYGYTF
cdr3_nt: TGTGCCAGCAGCCTAGGTCCAACGGGGTATGGCTACACCTTC

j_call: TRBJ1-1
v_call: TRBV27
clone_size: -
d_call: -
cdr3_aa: CASRLFHPPALERRKNTEAFF
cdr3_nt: TGTGCCAGCAGACTTTTCCACCCCCCAGCGCTGGAGCGTCGGAAGAACACTGAAGCTTTCTTT

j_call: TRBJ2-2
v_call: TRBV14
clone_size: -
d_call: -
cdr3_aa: CASSQGQPRHGELFF
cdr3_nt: TGTGCCAGCAGCCAAGGACAGCCTAGGCACGGGGAGCTGTTTTTT

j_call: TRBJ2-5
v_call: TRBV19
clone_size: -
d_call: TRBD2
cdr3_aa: CASSPSGLAGGRETQYF
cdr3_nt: TGTGCCAGTAGCCCCTCGGGACTAGCGGGGGGCCGGGAGACCCAGTACTTC

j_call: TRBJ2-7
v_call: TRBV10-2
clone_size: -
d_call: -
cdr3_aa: CASSDRRALRVSYEQYF
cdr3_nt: TGCGCCAGCAGTGACCGGCGGGCCTTACGGGTTTCCTACGAGCAGTACTTC

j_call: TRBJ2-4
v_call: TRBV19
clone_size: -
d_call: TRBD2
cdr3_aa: CASSNKREGLAKNIQYF
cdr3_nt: TGTGCCAGTAGTAATAAGCGGGAGGGGCTAGCCAAAAACATTCAGTACTTC

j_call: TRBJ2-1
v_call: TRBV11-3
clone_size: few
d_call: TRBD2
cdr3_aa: CASSQGLGGRSEQFF
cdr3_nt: TGTGCCAGCAGTCAGGGACTAGGAGGGAGAAGTGAGCAGTTCTTC

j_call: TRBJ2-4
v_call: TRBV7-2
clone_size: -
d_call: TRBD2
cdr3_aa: CASSLAREGKNIQYF
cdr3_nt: TGTGCCAGCAGCTTAGCAAGGGAGGGCAAAAACATTCAGTACTTC

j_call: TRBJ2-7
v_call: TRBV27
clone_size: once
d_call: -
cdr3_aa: CASSLFGGYEQYF
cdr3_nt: TGTGCCAGCAGTCTGTTTGGGGGGTACGAGCAGTACTTC

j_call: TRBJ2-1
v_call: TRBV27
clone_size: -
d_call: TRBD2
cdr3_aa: CASSWGLAGDLSEQFF
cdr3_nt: TGTGCCAGCAGCTGGGGCCTAGCGGGAGATTTAAGTGAGCAGTTCTTC

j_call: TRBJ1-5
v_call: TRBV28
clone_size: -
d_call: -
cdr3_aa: CASSSTESNQPQHF
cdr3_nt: TGTGCCAGCAGTTCGACAGAAAGCAATCAGCCCCAGCATTTT

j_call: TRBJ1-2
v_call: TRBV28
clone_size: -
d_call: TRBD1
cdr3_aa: CASRLGQGKPYGYTF
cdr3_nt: TGTGCCAGCAGGCTGGGACAGGGAAAGCCCTATGGCTACACCTTC

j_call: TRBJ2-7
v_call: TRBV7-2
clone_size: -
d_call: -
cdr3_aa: CASLNSSSYEQYF
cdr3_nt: TGTGCCAGCCTCAACAGTTCCTCCTACGAGCAGTACTTC

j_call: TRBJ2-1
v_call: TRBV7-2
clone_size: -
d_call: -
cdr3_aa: CASSLVGGAGGEQFF
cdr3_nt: TGTGCCAGCAGCTTAGTCGGCGGGGCCGGTGGTGAGCAGTTCTTC

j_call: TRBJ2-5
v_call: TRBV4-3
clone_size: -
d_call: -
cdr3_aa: CASSQDLAGSDPETQYF
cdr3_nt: TGCGCCAGCAGCCAAGATCTAGCTGGGTCCGACCCAGAGACCCAGTACTTC

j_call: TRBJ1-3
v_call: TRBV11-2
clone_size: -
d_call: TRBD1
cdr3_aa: CASSLDPTRGPTGNTIYF
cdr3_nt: TGTGCCAGCAGCTTAGACCCGACCAGGGGGCCGACTGGAAACACCATATATTTT

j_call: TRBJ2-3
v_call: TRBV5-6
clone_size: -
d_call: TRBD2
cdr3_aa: CASEVDGLEGRGQYF
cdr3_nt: TGTGCCAGTGAGGTAGACGGACTAGAGGGTCGAGGGCAGTATTTT

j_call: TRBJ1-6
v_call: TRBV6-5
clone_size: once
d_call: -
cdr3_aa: CASSYSSGWSPLHF
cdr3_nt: TGTGCCAGCAGTTACTCCAGCGGGTGGTCACCCCTCCACTTT

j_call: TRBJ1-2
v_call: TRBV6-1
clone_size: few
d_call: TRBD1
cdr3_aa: CAIDTGGIRGYTF
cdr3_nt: TGTGCCATCGATACAGGGGGGATTCGGGGCTACACCTTC

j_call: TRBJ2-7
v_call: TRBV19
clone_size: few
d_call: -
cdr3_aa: CASSMRYEQYF
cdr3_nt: TGTGCCAGTAGTATGCGCTACGAGCAGTACTTC

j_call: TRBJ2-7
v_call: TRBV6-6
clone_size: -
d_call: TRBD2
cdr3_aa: CASSYPNGRGEQYF
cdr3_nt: TGTGCCAGCAGTTACCCGAACGGGAGGGGCGAGCAGTACTTC

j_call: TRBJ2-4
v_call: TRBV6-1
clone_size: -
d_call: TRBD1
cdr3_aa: CASSARQGWANIQYF
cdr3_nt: TGTGCCAGCAGTGCTCGACAGGGCTGGGCAAACATTCAGTACTTC

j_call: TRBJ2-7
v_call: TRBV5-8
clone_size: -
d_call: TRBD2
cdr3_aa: CASSWRLGLAGGGGFYEQYF
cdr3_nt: TGTGCCAGCAGCTGGAGATTGGGACTAGCGGGAGGAGGGGGCTTCTACGAGCAGTACTTC

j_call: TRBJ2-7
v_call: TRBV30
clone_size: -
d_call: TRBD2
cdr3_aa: CAWSPASGSDEQYF
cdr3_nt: TGTGCCTGGAGTCCGGCTAGCGGGAGTGACGAGCAGTACTTC